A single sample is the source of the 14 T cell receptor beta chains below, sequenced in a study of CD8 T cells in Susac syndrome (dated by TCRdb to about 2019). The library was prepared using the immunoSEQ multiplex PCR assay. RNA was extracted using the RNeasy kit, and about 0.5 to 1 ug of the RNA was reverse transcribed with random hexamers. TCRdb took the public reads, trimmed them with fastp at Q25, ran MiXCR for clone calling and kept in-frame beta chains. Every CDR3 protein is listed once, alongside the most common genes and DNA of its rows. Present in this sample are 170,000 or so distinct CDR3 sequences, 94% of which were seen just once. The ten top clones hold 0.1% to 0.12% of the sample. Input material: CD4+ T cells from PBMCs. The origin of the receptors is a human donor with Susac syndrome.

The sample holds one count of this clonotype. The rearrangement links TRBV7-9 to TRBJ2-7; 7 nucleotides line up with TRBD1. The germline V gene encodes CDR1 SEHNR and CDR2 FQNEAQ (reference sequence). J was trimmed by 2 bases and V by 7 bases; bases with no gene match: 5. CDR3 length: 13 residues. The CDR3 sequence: CASIRTGTYEQYF. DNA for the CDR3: TGTGCCAGCATCAGGACAGGTACCTACGAGCAGTACTTC.

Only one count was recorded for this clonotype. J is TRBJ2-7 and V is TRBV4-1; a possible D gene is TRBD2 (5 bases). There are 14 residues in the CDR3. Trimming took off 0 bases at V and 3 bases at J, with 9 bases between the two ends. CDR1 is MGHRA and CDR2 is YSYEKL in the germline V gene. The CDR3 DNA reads TGCGCCAGCAGCCAAGATCCGGAGGTCTACGAGCAGTACTTC. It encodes CASSQDPEVYEQYF.

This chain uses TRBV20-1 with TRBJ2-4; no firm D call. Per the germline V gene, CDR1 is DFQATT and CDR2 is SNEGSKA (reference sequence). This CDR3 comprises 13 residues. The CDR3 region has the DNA TGCAGCCTGTCGTTCCTAGCCAAAAACATTCAGTACTTC. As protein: CSLSFLAKNIQYF.

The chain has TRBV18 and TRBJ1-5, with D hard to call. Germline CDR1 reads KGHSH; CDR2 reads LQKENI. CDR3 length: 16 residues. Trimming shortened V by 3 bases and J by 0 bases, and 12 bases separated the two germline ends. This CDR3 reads CASSPLRDPSNQPQHF. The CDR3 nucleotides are TGTGCCAGCTCACCGCTCCGGGATCCTAGCAATCAGCCCCAGCATTTT.

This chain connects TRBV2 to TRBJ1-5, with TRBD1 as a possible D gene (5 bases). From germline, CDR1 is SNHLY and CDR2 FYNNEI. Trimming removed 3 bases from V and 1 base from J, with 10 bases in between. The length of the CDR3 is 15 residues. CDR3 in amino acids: CASSDTGQSNQPQHF. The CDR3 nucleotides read TGTGCCAGCAGTGATACAGGTCAGAGCAATCAGCCCCAGCATTTT.

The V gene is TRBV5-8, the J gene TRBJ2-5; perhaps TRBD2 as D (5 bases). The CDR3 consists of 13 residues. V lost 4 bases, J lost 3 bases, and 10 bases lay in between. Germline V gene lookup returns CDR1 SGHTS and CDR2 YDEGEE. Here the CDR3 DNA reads TGTGCCAGCAGCCACGGACTTAAAGAGACCCAGTACTTC. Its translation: CASSHGLKETQYF.

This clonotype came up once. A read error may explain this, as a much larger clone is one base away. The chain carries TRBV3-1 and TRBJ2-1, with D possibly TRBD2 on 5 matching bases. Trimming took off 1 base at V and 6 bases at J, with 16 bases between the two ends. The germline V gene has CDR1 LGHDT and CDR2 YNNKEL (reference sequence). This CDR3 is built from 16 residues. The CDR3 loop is CASSQGSGRSTNEQFF. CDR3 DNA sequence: TGTGCCAGCAGCCAAGGGAGCGGACGGTCTACCAATGAGCAGTTCTTC.

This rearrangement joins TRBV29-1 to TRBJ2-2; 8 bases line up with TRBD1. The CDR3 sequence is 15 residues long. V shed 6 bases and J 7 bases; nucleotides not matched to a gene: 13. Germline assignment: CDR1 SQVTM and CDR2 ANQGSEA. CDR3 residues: CSVFTGRGQDGELFF. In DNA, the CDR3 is TGCAGCGTCTTCACAGGCAGGGGGCAGGACGGGGAGCTGTTTTTT.

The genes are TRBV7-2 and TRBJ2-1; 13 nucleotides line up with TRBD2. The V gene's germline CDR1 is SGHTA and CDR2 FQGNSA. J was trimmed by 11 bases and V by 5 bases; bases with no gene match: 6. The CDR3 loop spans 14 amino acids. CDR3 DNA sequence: TGTGCCAGCAGCCTCACTAGCGGGGGGGGCAAGCAGTTCTTC. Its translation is CASSLTSGGGKQFF.

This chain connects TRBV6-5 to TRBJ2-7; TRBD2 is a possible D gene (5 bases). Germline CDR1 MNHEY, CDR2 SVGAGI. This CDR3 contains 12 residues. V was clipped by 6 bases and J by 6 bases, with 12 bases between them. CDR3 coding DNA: TGTGCCAGCAGCTCCGGACTCTCCGAGCAGTACTTC. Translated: CASSSGLSEQYF.

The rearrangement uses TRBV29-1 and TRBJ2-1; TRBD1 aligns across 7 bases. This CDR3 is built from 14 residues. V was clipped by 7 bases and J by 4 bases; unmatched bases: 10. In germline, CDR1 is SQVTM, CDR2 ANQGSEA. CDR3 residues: CSGMGQIHYNEQFF. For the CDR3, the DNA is TGCAGCGGAATGGGACAGATCCATTACAATGAGCAGTTCTTC.

The CDR3 DNA is TGCAGCGTTGGTGGGCAGGGGGATGAAAAACTGTTTTTT. Protein product: CSVGGQGDEKLFF. The chain links TRBV29-1 to TRBJ1-4, with 7 positions matching TRBD1. Germline lookup yields CDR1 SQVTM and CDR2 ANQGSEA. The ends lost 4 bases at V and 6 bases at J; junction bases unmatched: 5. This CDR3 region has 13 residues.

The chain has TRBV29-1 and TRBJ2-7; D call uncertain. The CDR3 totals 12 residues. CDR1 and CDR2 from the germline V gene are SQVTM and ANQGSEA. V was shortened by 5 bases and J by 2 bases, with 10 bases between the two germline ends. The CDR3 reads CSVLTDTYEQYF. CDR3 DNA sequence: TGCAGCGTTTTGACGGATACCTACGAGCAGTACTTC.

DNA of the CDR3: TGTGCCAGCAGCCACGAGGGTTCTGGGGCCAACGTCCTGACTTTC. Its translation is CASSHEGSGANVLTF. The chain employs TRBV3-1 and TRBJ2-6; a possible D gene is TRBD2 (5 bases). This CDR3 comprises 15 residues. Trimming pared 3 bases from V and 1 base from J, leaving 7 bases between. Germline V CDR1 and CDR2: LGHDT, YNNKEL (reference sequence).